A selection of T cell receptor beta chains follows, all from one sample in a study of monozygotic twins with inflammatory bowel disease. TCRdb derives one entry per CDR3 protein from the 5' RACE reads, leaving out DNA. This sample contains fewer than 550,000 distinct CDR3 sequences. The sequencing sample was made of blood. These receptors were collected from a human donor with ulcerative colitis or Crohn's disease, or a healthy co-twin of an affected twin (not recorded which). Each CDR3 is given with its conserved first and last residue.

TRBJ1-6	TRBV11-2	CASSFQGSSPLHF
TRBJ2-5	TRBV3-1	CASSQLGLVQETQYF
TRBJ1-2	TRBV6-5	CASRNKYGYTF
TRBJ1-2	TRBV3-1	CASSQAVGNYGYTF
TRBJ1-5	TRBV12-3/TRBV12-4	CASPPPQGTGQPQHF
TRBJ1-1	TRBV19	CASSKRGGTDAFF
TRBJ2-2	TRBV6-5	CASSYSATGAVTGELFF
TRBJ1-1	TRBV7-2	CASSLGVSPEAFF
TRBJ2-2	TRBV11-2	CASTLDRGASNTGELFF
TRBJ1-1	TRBV30	CACTQGAGNTEAFF
TRBJ1-5	TRBV20-1	CSAQKGDTYQPQHF
TRBJ1-5	TRBV5-8	CASSHAGESLGNQPQHF
TRBJ1-1	TRBV13	CASRVKGSSAFF
TRBJ2-7	TRBV30	CAWSVVAYEQYF
TRBJ2-2	TRBV6-1	CASLAVNTGELFF
TRBJ2-1	TRBV7-9	CASSIRDRDYNEQFF
TRBJ2-2	TRBV18	CASFFDTGELFF
TRBJ1-1	TRBV7-9	CASSPDTPEAFF
TRBJ2-3	TRBV5-5	CASSLEPYSDTQYF
TRBJ1-2	TRBV12-3/TRBV12-4	CASSLERGGYGYTF
TRBJ2-3	TRBV14	CASSHGGSADTQYF
TRBJ1-2	TRBV29-1	CSVERQGNGYTF
TRBJ2-5	TRBV15	CATSRVQAQETQYF
TRBJ2-1	TRBV28	CASSGTSGHEQFF
TRBJ2-5	TRBV7-2	CASSAFGVGETQYF
TRBJ2-7	TRBV4-1	CASSQEEDRGHEQYF
TRBJ1-3	TRBV7-2	CASSLLQGGGNTIYF
TRBJ2-1	TRBV7-9	CASSLASGLAGGDEQFF
TRBJ2-5	TRBV5-6	CASSLAVTSGSGETQYF
TRBJ2-1	TRBV2	CASSGGGSTYNEQFF
TRBJ2-7	TRBV10-3	CAISDGSYEQYF
TRBJ2-2	TRBV5-5	CASSLRTGLNTGELFF
TRBJ1-2	TRBV7-8	CASSLGRDRVIPHTF
TRBJ2-2	TRBV20-1	CSARASGHNTGELFF
TRBJ1-1	TRBV12-3/TRBV12-4	CASSFFSSNTEAFF